The source of this T cell receptor beta chain is a study of human T cells and chemical hapten exposure. On the study more broadly: After 6 days, upper back 0.01% DPC patch tests were scored.

The germline gives CDR1 DFQATT, CDR2 SNEGSKA (reference sequence). Between the trimmed V and J ends, which lost 0 bases and 0 bases, there was a span of 12 bases. There are 16 residues in the CDR3. This clonotype was recorded many times. Time point reported: pre-sensitization, week 0. Treatment described: therapeutic diphenylcyclopropenone sensitization with weekly scalp DPC. Each CDR3 protein gets one entry after TCRdb re-called the RACE reads with MiXCR. Altogether 300,000 to 450,000 distinct CDR3 sequences are present, 4.5% to 5.5% being singletons, with the ten largest covering 2% to 3%. This material consisted of whole blood, taken in connection with sensitization to the hapten diphenylcyclopropenone (DPC). The source of this sequence is a woman in her fifties or sixties with alopecia areata. Some clones in this sample may be carry-over from other donors' samples. This chain uses TRBV20-1 with TRBJ1-5; D is possibly TRBD1 (5 bases). The CDR3 reads CSARDGQPHSNQPQHF. The CDR3 DNA reads as TGCAGTGCTAGAGATGGACAACCCCATAGCAATCAGCCCCAGCATTTT.